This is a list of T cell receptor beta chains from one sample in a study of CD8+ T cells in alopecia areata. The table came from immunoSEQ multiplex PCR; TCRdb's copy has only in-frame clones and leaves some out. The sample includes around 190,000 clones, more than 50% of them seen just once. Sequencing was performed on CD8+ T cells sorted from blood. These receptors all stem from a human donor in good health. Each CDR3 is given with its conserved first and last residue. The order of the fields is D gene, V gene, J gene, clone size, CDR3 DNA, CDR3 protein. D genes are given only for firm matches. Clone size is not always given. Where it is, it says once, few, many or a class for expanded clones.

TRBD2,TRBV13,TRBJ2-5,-,TGTGCCAGCAGCGCCACTAGCGGGGGGGCCCGAGAGACCCAGTACTTC,CASSATSGGARETQYF
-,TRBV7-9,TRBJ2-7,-,TGTGCCAGCAGCTTTCAGGACACGTACTACGAGCAGTACTTC,CASSFQDTYYEQYF
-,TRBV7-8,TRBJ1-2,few,TGTGCCAGCAGCTTACTGGACAGAGTCCACACCTTC,CASSLLDRVHTF
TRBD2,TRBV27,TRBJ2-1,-,TGTGCCAGCAGTTTAGTCACTAGCGGGGGGGCACCCAATGAGCAGTTCTTC,CASSLVTSGGAPNEQFF
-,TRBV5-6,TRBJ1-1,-,TGTGCCAGCAGCCCCCAGGGGTCGAACACTGAAGCTTTCTTT,CASSPQGSNTEAFF
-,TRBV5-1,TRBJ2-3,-,TGCGCCAGCAGCTTGCTGGTTTACACAGATACGCAGTATTTT,CASSLLVYTDTQYF
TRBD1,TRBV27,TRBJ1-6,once,TGTGCCAGCAGCCTGGACAGGGGGCATTCACCCCTCCACTTT,CASSLDRGHSPLHF
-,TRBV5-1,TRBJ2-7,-,TGCGCCAGTAAACGGCCAGGTCCCTACGAGCAGTACTTC,CASKRPGPYEQYF
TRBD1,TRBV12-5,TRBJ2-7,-,TGTGCTAGTGGTCCGGGACAGGGGGCGGCCCTCGAGCAGTACTTC,CASGPGQGAALEQYF
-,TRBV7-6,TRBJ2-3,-,TGTGCCAGCAGCCGTTACGATTCCTCTCTCACAGATACGCAGTATTTT,CASSRYDSSLTDTQYF
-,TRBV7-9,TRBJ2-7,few,TGTGCCAGCAGCTCCGGGGTACGGGACACTTCCTACGAGCAGTACTTC,CASSSGVRDTSYEQYF
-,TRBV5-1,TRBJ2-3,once,TGCGCCAGCAGCTTGGAAGGTTTCCCAGATACGCAGTATTTT,CASSLEGFPDTQYF
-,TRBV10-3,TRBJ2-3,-,TGTGCCATCAATACCCTCCAGGGTCTGGATACGCAGTATTTT,CAINTLQGLDTQYF
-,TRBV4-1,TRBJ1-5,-,TGCGCCAGCAGCCAGGTTAACAGGGCTAGCAATCAGCCCCAGCATTTT,CASSQVNRASNQPQHF
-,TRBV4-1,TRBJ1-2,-,TGCGCCAGCAGCCAAGATCTTGGAAATAACTATGGCTACACCTTC,CASSQDLGNNYGYTF
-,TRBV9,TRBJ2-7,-,TGTGCCAGCAGCACTACCCCATTACCGGTGGACGAGCAGTACTTC,CASSTTPLPVDEQYF
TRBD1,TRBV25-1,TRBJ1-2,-,TGTGCCAGCAGTGAAGCAGGACAGGGCGACGGCTACACCTTC,CASSEAGQGDGYTF
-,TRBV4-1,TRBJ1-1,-,TGCGCCAGCAGCCAACATAAGAACACTGAAGCTTTCTTT,CASSQHKNTEAFF
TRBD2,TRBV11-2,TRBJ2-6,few,TGTGCCAGCAGCTTATCGGGAGGCCCGTCCGGGGCCAACGTCCTGACTTTC,CASSLSGGPSGANVLTF
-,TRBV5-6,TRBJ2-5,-,TGTGCCAGCAGCTTAGTCTTGGGGGAAGAGACCCAGTACTTC,CASSLVLGEETQYF
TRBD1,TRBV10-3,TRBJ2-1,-,TGTGCCATCAGTGGACAGGGAGATAATGAGCAGTTCTTC,CAISGQGDNEQFF
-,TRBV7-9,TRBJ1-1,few,TGTGCCAGCAGCTTACTGGGTGCCACTGAAGCTTTCTTT,CASSLLGATEAFF
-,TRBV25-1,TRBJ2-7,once,TGTGCCAGCAGTGATGGAGGAACAGAATACTTC,CASSDGGTEYF
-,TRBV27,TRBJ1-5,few,TGTGCCAGCAGTTTATCGGGGGCGAGAAATCAGCCCCAGCATTTT,CASSLSGARNQPQHF
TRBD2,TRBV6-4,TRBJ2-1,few,TGTGCCAGCAGTGAGTCGGGGGGAATGAATGAGCAGTTCTTC,CASSESGGMNEQFF
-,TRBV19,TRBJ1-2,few,TGTGCCAGTAGTACCGGGACGGTCTCCGGCTACACCTTC,CASSTGTVSGYTF
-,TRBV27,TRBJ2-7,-,TGTGCCAGCAGTTTCGGCAGTAACTACGAGCAGTACTTC,CASSFGSNYEQYF
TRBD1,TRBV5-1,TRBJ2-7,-,TGCGCCAGCAGCCACACAGGGGTCTACGAGCAGTACTTC,CASSHTGVYEQYF
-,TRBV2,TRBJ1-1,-,TGTGCCAGCAGTGAAGGGGTCAGGGGATCTGAAGCTTTCTTT,CASSEGVRGSEAFF
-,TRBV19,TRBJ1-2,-,TGTGCCAGTAGTGACGGGGACTATTCTAGTGGCTACACCTTC,CASSDGDYSSGYTF
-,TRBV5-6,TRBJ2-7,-,TGTGCCAGCAGCCGTAACGGGGTCCCGAGGGAGCAGTACTTC,CASSRNGVPREQYF
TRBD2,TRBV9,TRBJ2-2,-,TGTGCCAGCAGCGTTAGCGGGGTACCCACCGGGGAGCTGTTTTTT,CASSVSGVPTGELFF
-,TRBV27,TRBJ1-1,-,TGTGCCAGCAGTTTATTACGGAACACTGAAGCTTTCTTT,CASSLLRNTEAFF
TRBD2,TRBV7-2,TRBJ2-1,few,TGTGCCAGCAGCCCCCAAGCGCCTAGCGGGTACAATGAGCAGTTCTTC,CASSPQAPSGYNEQFF
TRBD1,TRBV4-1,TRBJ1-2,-,TGCGCCAGCAGCCAAGACGACAGGGGCTATGGCTACACCTTC,CASSQDDRGYGYTF
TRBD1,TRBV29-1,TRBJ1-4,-,TGCAGCGTCCTACAGGGGGACAGTGAAAAACTGTTTTTT,CSVLQGDSEKLFF
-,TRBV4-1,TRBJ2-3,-,TGCGCCAGCAGCCAAAAACAGGTACCAACAGATACGCAGTATTTT,CASSQKQVPTDTQYF
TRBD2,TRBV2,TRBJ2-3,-,TGTGCCAGCAGTGAGGTTAGCGGGGGGAGCACAGATACGCAGTATTTT,CASSEVSGGSTDTQYF
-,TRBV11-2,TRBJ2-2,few,TGTGCCAGCAGCCCCGGGGCAGGGCGGGCCCCGAACACCGGGGAGCTGTTTTTT,CASSPGAGRAPNTGELFF
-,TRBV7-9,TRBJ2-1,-,TGTGCCAGCAGCCATGACACAGCAGTAACCAATGAGCAGTTCTTC,CASSHDTAVTNEQFF
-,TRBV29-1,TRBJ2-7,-,TGCAGCGTTGAAGATCGTTTTGGGACCGACCGCCCCCTCGAGCAGTACTTC,CSVEDRFGTDRPLEQYF
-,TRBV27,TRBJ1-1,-,TGTGCCAGCAGTTTACGAGGTAGGGGCACTGAAGCTTTCTTT,CASSLRGRGTEAFF
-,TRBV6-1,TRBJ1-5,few,TGTGCCAGCATCGGACCAGGCGTCCCCCGACAGCCCCAGCATTTT,CASIGPGVPRQPQHF
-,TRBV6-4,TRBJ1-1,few,TGTGCCAGCAGTGACTCTCTGGGAGCGACCGAAGCTTTCTTT,CASSDSLGATEAFF
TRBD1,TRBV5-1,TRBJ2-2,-,TGCGCCAGCAGCTTGGCCAAGGGGGCTTCCGCGGAGCTGTTTTTT,CASSLAKGASAELFF
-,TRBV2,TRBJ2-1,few,TGTGCCACTAGTACGGACTTGTCATACAATGAGCAGTTCTTC,CATSTDLSYNEQFF
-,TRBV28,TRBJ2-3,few,TGTGCCAGCAGGGTAGCTATGGATACGCAGTATTTT,CASRVAMDTQYF